Sequencing of this T cell receptor beta chain was carried out in a study of beta chain features in type 1 diabetes. Study results and caveats: Significant though moderate, a shortening of TCRB CDR3s appeared in all four CD4+ subsets of Type 1 diabetes patients.

Concerning this clone: Its antigen remains unknown.

This CDR3 spans 14 amino acids. Looked up from germline, CDR1 is SQVTM and CDR2 is ANQGSEA. V lost 6 bases, J lost 3 bases, and 6 bases stayed unmatched. Over 95% purity was reached by all sorted populations. Since all of the isolated RNA was reverse transcribed, expressed TCRB transcripts were what got sequenced. The protocol was immunoSEQ multiplex PCR, while the TCRdb copy is restricted to in-frame clones and leaves out a portion. The sample lists about 260,000 clones; roughly 70% were seen once. The receptor was derived from a man aged 30 to 45 in good health. Sequencing input: naive CD4+ T cells from blood. The chain has TRBV29-1 and TRBJ1-5, with 9 bases that match TRBD1. The CDR3 region is CSVKDRGANQPQHF. CDR3 in DNA: TGCAGCGTCAAGGACAGGGGAGCCAATCAGCCCCAGCATTTT.